This passage covers 29 T cell receptor beta chains from one sample sequenced in a study of regulatory T cells in long-lasting Graves disease (dated by TCRdb to the early 2020s). Library prep was done by multiplex PCR. These reads were obtained on an Illumina HiSeq 4000. To build TCR beta libraries, CDR3 regions were amplified by Arm-PCR using iRepertoire HTBI primers. TCRdb's own reprocessing of the public reads used fastp at Q25 and MiXCR and kept productive beta chains. Here each entry gathers all rows of one CDR3 protein and keeps the most common genes and DNA. The sample data list a few hundred thousand distinct CDR3 sequences, and approximately 12% of these were observed just once. The ten top clones hold approximately 17% of the sample. The sample's time point, from its label and the paper: newly diagnosed GD, antithyroid drugs for less than 3 months. For both TCR sequencing and RNA sequencing, RNA was extracted from PBMCs in TRIzol.

The sample also formed part of further work on T cells in Graves' hyperthyroidism and ophthalmopathy.

Sample: peripheral blood mononuclear cells (PBMCs), taken at new diagnosis, from a patient treated with antithyroid drugs. The receptors were gathered from a woman aged 18-35 years with Graves disease. Donor details come from another sample of the same person, matched by shared clones.

The sample holds many counts of this clonotype. The chain recombines TRBV7-9 with TRBJ2-5; D tentatively fits TRBD1 or TRBD2 (5 bases each). The CDR3 extends over 13 amino acids. The V end lost 5 bases, the J end lost 4 bases, and 11 bases lay between the germline ends. Germline V CDR1 and CDR2: SEHNR, FQNEAQ (reference sequence). As DNA, the CDR3 is TGTGCCAGCAGCATCGGGGCGGTAGAGACCCAGTACTTC. Its protein is CASSIGAVETQYF.

This clonotype was detected only a few times. The chain combines TRBV7-2 with TRBJ2-7; D gene unclear. V dropped 1 base and J dropped 5 bases, with 9 bases sitting between them. CDR1 SGHTA and CDR2 FQGNSA come from the germline V gene. The CDR3 runs to 13 residues. The CDR3, as DNA: TGTGCCAGCAGCTTAGTAACCTACAACGAGCAGTACTTC. This encodes CASSLVTYNEQYF.

This clonotype came up many times. This chain joins TRBV6-1 and TRBJ2-1; the D is unclear. V was cut by 7 bases and J by 1 base, with 14 bases left in between. The CDR3 sequence is 15 residues long. Looked up from germline, CDR1 is MNHNS and CDR2 is SASEGT. The CDR3: CASKLLGRSYNEQFF. The CDR3 DNA is TGTGCCAGCAAACTACTCGGAAGGTCCTACAATGAGCAGTTCTTC.

This clonotype was observed at least ten times. The V and J genes are TRBV28 and TRBJ2-1; D might be TRBD1 (6 bases). V lost 4 bases and J 1 base, leaving 14 bases between the germline ends. CDR3 length equals 16 residues. Germline V gives CDR1 MDHEN, CDR2 SYDVKM. The CDR3 protein is CASSSVLTGSYNEQFF. CDR3 coding DNA: TGTGCCAGCAGTTCAGTACTAACAGGGTCCTACAATGAGCAGTTCTTC.

This clonotype has just a few counts. Its ends do not fully match the called genes, so a read error is possible. The V call is TRBV25-1, the J call TRBJ1-3; D is unresolved. CDR3 length: 16 residues. Germline V CDR1 and CDR2: MGHDK, SYGVNS. The chain's CDR3 is CARSEFLTPAGNTIYF. The CDR3 DNA reads TGTGCCCGCAGTGAATTCCTAACCCCGGCTGGAAACACCATATATTTT.

This clonotype was found a few times. The chain couples TRBV19 to TRBJ1-5; 8 bases match TRBD1. The CDR3 contains 13 residues. V lost 7 bases to trimming and J lost 10 bases; unmatched junction nucleotides: 9. Germline CDR1 is LNHDA and CDR2 is SQIVND (reference sequence). CDR3: CASTTGQGTPQHF. The CDR3 bases are TGTGCCAGTACTACCGGACAGGGCACACCCCAGCATTTT.

The rearrangement joins TRBV29-1 to TRBJ2-3; TRBD1 matches 9 bases. CDR1 is SQVTM and CDR2 is ANQGSEA in the germline V gene. The CDR3 is made up of 15 amino acids. The ends lost 1 base at V and 0 bases at J; junction bases unmatched: 2. CDR3: CSVEGDRGSTDTQYF. CDR3 coding DNA: TGCAGCGTTGAAGGAGACAGGGGGAGCACAGATACGCAGTATTTT.

Points on this clonotype: Just one base apart from a much larger clone, this may be a read error. This chain links TRBV7-2 with TRBJ2-1, with D possibly matching TRBD1 (6 bases). This CDR3 contains 13 residues. Germline V gene lookup returns CDR1 SGHTA and CDR2 FQGNSA. The CDR3 loop is CASSLGGRDEQLF. CDR3 sequence (DNA): TGTGCCAGCAGCTTAGGGGGGCGAGATGAGCAGCTCTTC. Together with reference TRBV7-2 and TRBJ2-1, the CDR3 gives the full variable domain: GAGVSQSPSNKVTEKGKDVELRCDPISGHTALYWYRQSLGQGLEFLIYFQGNSAPDKSGLPSDRFSAERTGGSVSTLTIQRTQQEDSAVYLCASSLGGRDEQLFGPGTRLTVL.

V usage is TRBV5-8 and J usage is TRBJ2-7; 8 bases map to TRBD2. CDR1 is SGHTS, CDR2 YDEGEE, per germline. Trimming removed 4 bases from V and 13 bases from J; junction bases left unmatched: 13. The CDR3 runs to 13 residues. The CDR3 nucleotides read TGTGCCAGCAGCCCGGGACTAGTGGTGTATAGTTACTTC. Its protein is CASSPGLVVYSYF.

This clonotype was detected many times. V gene TRBV20-1 combines with J gene TRBJ2-5; 14 bases fit TRBD2. The germline V gene encodes CDR1 DFQATT and CDR2 SNEGSKA (reference sequence). The CDR3 is made up of 17 amino acids. Germline trimming cut 2 bases from V and 2 bases from J; bases unmatched to any gene: 7. Here the CDR3 DNA reads TGCAGTGCTAGAAGACTAGCGGGAGGGCCGGGGCAAGAGACCCAGTACTTC. It specifies CSARRLAGGPGQETQYF.

This clonotype has at least ten counts. The chain recombines TRBV2 with TRBJ2-5; D remains ambiguous. This CDR3 is 13 amino acids long. Looked up from germline, CDR1 is SNHLY and CDR2 is FYNNEI. Trimming shortened V by 4 bases and J by 4 bases, and 10 bases separated the two germline ends. CDR3 in DNA: TGTGCCAGCAGTGGACCCGAGATAGAGACCCAGTACTTC. Its protein is CASSGPEIETQYF.

V usage is TRBV6-2 or TRBV6-3 and J usage is TRBJ1-4; 9 bases line up with TRBD1. Germline CDR1 is MNHEY and CDR2 is SVGEGT. The V and J ends lost 6 bases and 8 bases, in that order; junction bases with no gene match: 7. The CDR3 is 14 amino acids. CDR3 loop: CASRLRQGGEKLFF. CDR3 in DNA: TGTGCCAGCAGGCTCCGACAGGGGGGCGAAAAACTGTTTTTT.

This clonotype showed up many times. V gene TRBV12-3 or TRBV12-4 combines with J gene TRBJ1-1; D not certain. This CDR3 has 13 amino acids. Trimming removed 6 bases at V and 11 bases at J, with 19 bases between. The CDR3 DNA reads as TGTGCCAGCAGGACCTTCGGACCTATGCGGGCTTTCTTT. It yields the protein CASRTFGPMRAFF.

The J gene is TRBJ1-2, the V gene TRBV5-5; TRBD1 agrees at 8 bases. CDR1 is SGHKS and CDR2 is YYEKEE in the germline V gene (reference sequence). V gave up 4 bases and J gave up 2 bases; unmatched junction bases: 7. The CDR3 is made up of 15 amino acids. CDR3 DNA sequence: TGTGCCAGCAGCCGCGCGGGACAGGACAACTATGGCTACACCTTC. Protein product: CASSRAGQDNYGYTF.

There are many counts of this clonotype. The chain joins TRBV30 to TRBJ1-5, with D uncertain. V was pared by 0 bases and J by 3 bases, with 6 bases between. CDR3 length equals 13 residues. Germline V lookup: CDR1 GTSNPN, CDR2 SVGIG (reference sequence). CDR3 sequence reads: CAWSVSHNQPQHF. In DNA form, the CDR3 reads TGTGCCTGGAGTGTATCCCACAATCAGCCCCAGCATTTT.

This clonotype was seen repeatedly, ten times or more. The chain has TRBV27 and TRBJ1-6, with D hard to call. Trimming removed 0 bases from V and 7 bases from J, with 7 bases in between. CDR1 MNHEY and CDR2 SMNVEV come from the germline V gene (reference sequence). This CDR3 has 14 amino acids. CDR3 sequence (DNA): TGTGCCAGCAGTTTATCTACACCCAATTCACCCCTCCACTTT. Protein product: CASSLSTPNSPLHF.

This clonotype has more than one count but fewer than ten. The chain is built from TRBV7-3 and TRBJ2-1, with 8 bases fitting TRBD1. The J segment lost 0 bases and the V segment lost 5 bases, leaving 3 bases of the junction unmatched. Germline V lookup: CDR1 SGHTA, CDR2 FQGTGA. This CDR3 has 15 amino acids. In DNA form, the CDR3 reads TGTGCCAGCAGCCCGGGACAGGCCTCCTACAATGAGCAGTTCTTC. Its translation is CASSPGQASYNEQFF. Full variable domain (missing parts from reference TRBV7-3 and TRBJ2-1): GAGVSQTPSNKVTEKGKYVELRCDPISGHTALYWYRQSLGQGPEFLIYFQGTGAADDSGLPNDRFFAVRPEGSVSTLKIQRTERGDSAVYLCASSPGQASYNEQFFGPGTRLTVL.

This clonotype was counted at least ten times. V gene TRBV12-3 or TRBV12-4 combines with J gene TRBJ1-1; D gene ambiguous. This CDR3 contains 14 residues. Trimming took off 6 bases at V and 7 bases at J, with 18 bases between the two ends. CDR3 residues: CASSPRLGYFEAFF. In DNA, the CDR3 is TGTGCCAGCAGCCCGCGACTGGGATACTTTGAAGCTTTCTTT.

In its sample, this clonotype was seen many times. The CDR3 DNA reads TGTGCCTCCGCCGGGTTGGTCCACGAGCAGTACTTC. Translated, it gives CASAGLVHEQYF. J is TRBJ2-7 and V is TRBV7-9; no firm D call. The V gene's germline CDR1 is SEHNR and CDR2 FQNEAQ (reference sequence). Deletions cut 11 bases from V and 5 bases from J, with 16 bases between. CDR3 length equals 12 residues.

The V call is TRBV5-1, the J call TRBJ1-2, with TRBD1 as a possible D gene (5 bases). Germline V gene data show CDR1 as SGHRS and CDR2 as YFSETQ. Between the trimmed V and J ends, which lost 0 bases and 4 bases, there was a span of 13 bases. This CDR3 region has 15 residues. The CDR3 nucleotides read TGCGCCAGCAGCTTGGCCGTGGGGCAAGCCTATGGCTACACCTTC. Protein sequence: CASSLAVGQAYGYTF.

This clonotype was detected only a few times. The chain combines TRBV11-2 with TRBJ2-2; TRBD1 matches at 8 bases. CDR3 length equals 16 residues. V dropped 4 bases and J dropped 2; count of bases not matched to a gene: 6. Germline V gene data show CDR1 as SGHAT and CDR2 as FQNNGV. CDR3 DNA: TGTGCCAGCAGCTCATACCCAGGGGGCAACACCGGGGAGCTGTTTTTT. Its translation is CASSSYPGGNTGELFF.

This sequence joins TRBV11-2 and TRBJ2-1, with 9 nucleotides matching TRBD1. CDR3 length: 15 residues. CDR1 is SGHAT and CDR2 is FQNNGV in the germline V gene. The V and J ends lost 1 base and 7 bases, in that order; junction bases with no gene match: 5. The CDR3 nucleotides are TGTGCCAGCAGCTTAGGCGGACAGGGGAGGAATGAGCAGTTCTTC. Protein sequence: CASSLGGQGRNEQFF.

The table lists this clonotype with many counts. V usage is TRBV7-8 and J usage is TRBJ2-5, with a tentative D call TRBD1 (6 bases). The CDR3 consists of 14 residues. Germline assignment: CDR1 SGHVS and CDR2 FQNEAQ. V lost 5 bases and J 5 bases, leaving 15 bases between the germline ends. The CDR3 spells CASSPGPQGETQYF. CDR3 in DNA: TGTGCCAGCAGCCCAGGACCGCAGGGGGAGACCCAGTACTTC.

This clonotype appeared many times. The chain has TRBV7-2 and TRBJ2-7; either TRBD1 or TRBD2 may supply D (5 bases each). CDR1 SGHTA and CDR2 FQGNSA come from the germline V gene. CDR3 length: 13 residues. V was pared by 1 base and J by 5 bases, with 9 bases between. For the CDR3, the DNA is TGTGCCAGCAGCTTAGGGGGGAGAAACGAGCAGTACTTC. It encodes CASSLGGRNEQYF.

This clonotype has a count of ten or more. One end of the junction fails to match germline, which may point to a read error. V is TRBV11-2 and J is TRBJ2-5, with no clear D. CDR1 and CDR2 (germline): SGHAT, FQNNGV. The CDR3 covers 12 residues. The CDR3 spells CASSLAAETQYF. In nucleotides, the CDR3 is TGCGCCAGCAGCTTGGCCGCGGAGACCCAGTACTTC.

The chain joins TRBV29-1 to TRBJ2-7, with TRBD1 matching over 7 bases. With V trimmed by 3 bases and J by 1 base, 12 bases remained unmatched. In germline, CDR1 is SQVTM, CDR2 ANQGSEA. This CDR3 spans 16 amino acids. The CDR3 sequence: CSVEMFGDSKSYEQYF. Written as DNA, the CDR3 is TGCAGCGTTGAGATGTTCGGGGACAGTAAATCCTACGAGCAGTACTTC.

In this sample, this clonotype turned up many times. The CDR3 loop reads CASSEEWDKNIQYF. In DNA form, the CDR3 reads TGTGCCAGCAGTGAAGAGTGGGACAAAAACATTCAGTACTTC. The V gene is TRBV2, the J gene TRBJ2-4; unclear D gene. This CDR3 is 14 amino acids long. The V gene's germline CDR1 is SNHLY and CDR2 FYNNEI. Trimming stripped 1 base from V and 3 bases from J, with 7 bases between.

This clonotype was picked up many times. The V gene is TRBV7-3, the J gene TRBJ2-3; D is undetermined. Germline lookup yields CDR1 SGHTA and CDR2 FQGTGA. V was cut by 5 bases and J by 4 bases, with 10 bases left in between. The CDR3 sequence is 13 residues long. CDR3 amino acids: CASSTISADTQYF. The CDR3 DNA reads TGTGCCAGCAGCACCATCTCAGCAGATACGCAGTATTTT.

The rearrangement joins TRBV7-9 to TRBJ2-3; 9 bases line up with TRBD2. The germline V gene has CDR1 SEHNR and CDR2 FQNEAQ (reference sequence). V gave up 6 bases and J gave up 5 bases; unmatched junction bases: 18. The CDR3 spans 18 residues. CDR3 protein: CASSSARFSGSLGDTQYF. The CDR3 bases are TGTGCCAGCAGTTCGGCCCGTTTTAGCGGGAGTCTGGGAGATACGCAGTATTTT.